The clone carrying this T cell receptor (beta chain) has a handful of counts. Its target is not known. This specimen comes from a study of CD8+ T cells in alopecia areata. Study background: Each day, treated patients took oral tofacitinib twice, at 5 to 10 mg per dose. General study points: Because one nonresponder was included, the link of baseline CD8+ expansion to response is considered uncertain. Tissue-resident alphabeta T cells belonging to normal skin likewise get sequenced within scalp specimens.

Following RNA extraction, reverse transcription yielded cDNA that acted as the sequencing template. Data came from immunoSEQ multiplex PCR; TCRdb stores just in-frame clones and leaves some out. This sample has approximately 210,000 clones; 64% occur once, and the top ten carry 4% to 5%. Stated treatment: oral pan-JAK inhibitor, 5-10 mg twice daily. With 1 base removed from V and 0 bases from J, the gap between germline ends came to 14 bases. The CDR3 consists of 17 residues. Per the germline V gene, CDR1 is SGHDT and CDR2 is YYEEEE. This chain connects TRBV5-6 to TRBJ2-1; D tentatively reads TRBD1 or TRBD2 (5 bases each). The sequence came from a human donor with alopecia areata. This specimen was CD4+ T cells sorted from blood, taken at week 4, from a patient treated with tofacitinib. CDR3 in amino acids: CASSLYEGESSYNEQFF. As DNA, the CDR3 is TGTGCCAGCAGCTTGTACGAAGGGGAGAGCTCCTACAATGAGCAGTTCTTC.